This T cell receptor (beta chain) is from a study of cytotoxic CD8 clonotypes in ibrutinib-treated CLL. At the level of the study: Response was recorded as partial in about 24 patients and complete in 2; at median roughly 70 months, approximately 15 remained remitted and approximately twelve had progressed.

Clones were sequenced by immunoSEQ multiplex PCR, and TCRdb holds only the in-frame ones, with some missing. The repertoire has more than 50,000 clones, around 52% of them found once; the top ten carry roughly 14%. In germline, CDR1 is SGHVS, CDR2 FNYEAQ. V lost 3 bases and J 1 base, leaving 15 bases between the germline ends. CDR3 length: 16 amino acids. Whole-study results and caveats: Clonality rose at ibrutinib response, held steady in sustained remission, and fell toward baseline at progression. Public clonotypes were rare and shrank or held steady on treatment.

A note on this clone: The antigen remains unidentified.

The chain joins TRBV7-6 to TRBJ1-1, with D perhaps TRBD1 (5 bases). The sample consisted of PBMCs, taken after 12 months of ibrutinib treatment. This TCR was recovered from a human donor with chronic lymphocytic leukemia. The CDR3 DNA sequence: TGTGCCAGCAGCTTCAAGGGGTCAGGGTGGAACACTGAAGCTTTCTTT. Protein product: CASSFKGSGWNTEAFF.